The 17 T cell receptor beta chains below all came from one sample that was sequenced in a study of T cells in Graves' hyperthyroidism and ophthalmopathy. RNA transcripts were the template for amplifying TCR beta CDR3 regions. First-round RT-PCR of the TCR CDR3 relied on the HTBI primer set. TCRdb redid the calling of the multiplex PCR reads with MiXCR, one entry per CDR3 protein. The sample has about 160,000 distinct CDR3 sequences; about 9% are singletons. Sequenced material: blood. All receptors derive from a woman aged 18-35 years with Graves' hyperthyroidism that later progressed to Graves' ophthalmopathy.

This clonotype has ten or more counts. The chain carries TRBV15 and TRBJ1-1; weak D call: TRBD1 (5 bases). Trimming took 0 bases from V and 6 from J, leaving 8 bases between them. CDR3 length: 13 amino acids. Germline CDR1 LNHNV, CDR2 YYDKDF (reference sequence). The CDR3 loop reads CATSRDGAAEAFF. In DNA, the CDR3 is TGTGCCACCAGCAGAGATGGGGCAGCTGAAGCTTTCTTT.

This clonotype was seen ten or more times. The chain joins TRBV7-9 to TRBJ2-3; 10 bases are a match to TRBD1. The CDR3 covers 18 residues. The V and J ends lost 4 bases and 4 bases, in that order; junction bases with no gene match: 14. Germline CDR1 SEHNR, CDR2 FQNEAQ (reference sequence). The CDR3 here is CASSSSTTGGSPADTQYF. CDR3 in DNA: TGTGCCAGCAGCTCCTCCACGACAGGGGGCAGTCCGGCAGATACGCAGTATTTT.

This clonotype was seen ten or more times. The chain joins TRBV20-1 to TRBJ1-1; maybe TRBD1 (5 bases). With 5 bases removed from V and 11 bases from J, the gap between germline ends came to 21 bases. This CDR3 is 13 amino acids long. Germline V gives CDR1 DFQATT, CDR2 SNEGSKA (reference sequence). The CDR3 spells CSALGLAEFGAFF. CDR3 DNA sequence: TGCAGTGCTTTGGGACTTGCGGAGTTTGGTGCTTTCTTT.

The chain recombines TRBV20-1 with TRBJ2-5, with a possible D match to TRBD2 (6 bases). The CDR3 has 13 residues. Germline lookup yields CDR1 DFQATT and CDR2 SNEGSKA (reference sequence). The V end lost 1 base, the J end lost 5 bases, and 11 bases lay between the germline ends. CDR3 sequence reads: CSARVGGFETQYF. DNA for the CDR3: TGCAGTGCTAGAGTAGGAGGGTTTGAGACCCAGTACTTC.

The table lists this clonotype with many counts. The gene calls are TRBV6-1 and TRBJ1-5; 10 nucleotides line up with TRBD1. J lost 6 bases, V lost 7 bases, and 6 bases had no gene match. The CDR3 extends over 14 amino acids. The V gene's germline CDR1 is MNHNS and CDR2 SASEGT. The CDR3 nucleotides are TGTGCCAGCACCGCCGGACAGGGGGGTCAGCCCCAGCATTTT. This translates into CASTAGQGGQPQHF.

This clonotype has a count of ten or more. The chain links TRBV5-4 to TRBJ2-3; D unclear. The CDR3 loop spans 16 amino acids. The V gene's germline CDR1 is SGHNT and CDR2 YYREEE (reference sequence). Between the trimmed V and J ends, which lost 0 bases and 2 bases, there was a span of 13 bases. CDR3 amino acids: CASSLAASPFTDTQYF. The CDR3, as DNA: TGTGCCAGCAGCTTGGCTGCCAGCCCCTTCACAGATACGCAGTATTTT.

As for this clonotype: One junction end does not reproduce the germline sequence, and a read error may be involved. This chain joins TRBV5-6 and TRBJ2-7; D gene unclear. CDR1 and CDR2 from the germline V gene are SGHDT and YYEEEE. The CDR3 runs to 13 residues. CDR3 protein: CANSTELSYEQYF. The CDR3 DNA reads TGTGCCAACAGCACGGAACTTTCCTACGAGCAGTACTTC. The complete variable domain, with remaining parts taken from reference TRBV5-6 and TRBJ2-7, reads DAGVTQSPTHLIKTRGQQVTLRCSPKSGHDTVSWYQQALGQGPQFIFQYYEEEERQRGNFPDRFSGHQFPNYSSELNVNALLLGDSALYLCANSTELSYEQYFGPGTRLTVT.

This clonotype was recorded many times. CDR3 sequence reads: CSVVDTQSYEQYF. CDR3 nucleotide sequence: TGCAGCGTCGTTGATACTCAATCCTACGAGCAGTACTTC. V and J are TRBV29-1 and TRBJ2-7; D remains ambiguous. Trimming left V 6 bases short and J 1 base short, with 13 bases between. Looked up from germline, CDR1 is SQVTM and CDR2 is ANQGSEA. The CDR3 spans 13 residues.

This clonotype has more than one count but fewer than ten. This chain uses TRBV29-1 with TRBJ2-3; 14 nucleotides agree with TRBD2. V trimming: 4 bases; J trimming: 5 bases; junction bases outside the gene matches: 8. Germline V gene sequence: CDR1 SQVTM, CDR2 ANQGSEA. The CDR3 extends over 16 amino acids. The CDR3 region is CSVAEGTSGREDTQYF. The CDR3 DNA reads TGCAGCGTTGCAGAGGGGACTAGCGGGAGAGAAGATACGCAGTATTTT.

The chain is built from TRBV19 and TRBJ1-1; maybe TRBD1 (5 bases). This CDR3 contains 15 residues. Trimming took 7 bases from V and 1 from J, leaving 16 bases between them. CDR1 LNHDA and CDR2 SQIVND come from the germline V gene (reference sequence). CDR3 DNA: TGTGCCAGTACTTCAGGGCCTTTACCGAACACTGAAGCTTTCTTT. Translating it yields CASTSGPLPNTEAFF.

The rearrangement joins TRBV7-6 to TRBJ2-3, with TRBD2 matching 13 bases. J gave up 4 bases and V 6 bases, and 4 bases lay outside the gene matches. The CDR3 runs to 15 residues. The germline CDR1 and CDR2 sequences are SGHVS and FNYEAQ. The CDR3 region is CASRRTSGSSDTQYF. The CDR3 bases are TGTGCCAGCAGAAGGACTAGCGGGAGTTCAGATACGCAGTATTTT.

This clonotype was detected ten times or more. The V gene is TRBV11-2, the J gene TRBJ2-1; D assignment may be TRBD1 or TRBD2 (5 bases each). Germline CDR1 is SGHAT and CDR2 is FQNNGV. Deletions cut 11 bases from V and 7 bases from J, with 12 bases between. CDR3 size: 11 residues. CDR3 sequence (DNA): TGTGCCGTGCAGGGAGCTAATGAGCAGTTCTTC. Its protein is CAVQGANEQFF. Together with reference TRBV11-2 and TRBJ2-1, the CDR3 gives the full variable domain: EAGVAQSPRYKIIEKRQSVAFWCNPISGHATLYWYQQILGQGPKLLIQFQNNGVVDDSQLPKDRFSAERLKGVDSTLKIQPAKLEDSAVYLCAVQGANEQFFGPGTRLTVL.

This chain uses TRBV2 with TRBJ2-2; the match to TRBD2 covers 14 bases. The germline V gene encodes CDR1 SNHLY and CDR2 FYNNEI. The CDR3 totals 17 residues. V lost 6 bases and J lost 7; bases outside the gene matches: 10. CDR3: CASRGTSGSVWGGELFF. The CDR3 nucleotides read TGTGCCAGCAGGGGGACTAGCGGGAGTGTATGGGGCGGGGAGCTGTTTTTT.

This clonotype showed up just a few times. A read error may produce the germline difference seen at one junction end. The rearrangement uses TRBV7-8 and TRBJ1-3, with 8 bases matching TRBD1. Germline V CDR1 and CDR2: SGHVS, FQNEAQ. The CDR3 has 16 amino acids. The CDR3 is CGSSLAGGLAGNTIYF. CDR3 nucleotide sequence: TGTGGCAGCAGCTTGGCAGGGGGCTTGGCTGGAAACACCATATATTTT.

This clonotype was seen ten or more times. V usage is TRBV3-1 and J usage is TRBJ2-2; D unclear. The CDR3 extends over 15 amino acids. V lost 3 bases to trimming and J lost 0 bases, with 8 bases between them. Per germline, CDR1 LGHDT and CDR2 YNNKEL (reference sequence). Here the CDR3 reads CASSHRRPNTGELFF. The DNA for the CDR3 is TGTGCCAGCAGCCACCGGAGACCGAACACCGGGGAGCTGTTTTTT.

Note on this clonotype: With a much larger clone just one base away, this may be a read error. The final CDR3 position lacks the conserved phenylalanine or tryptophan, pointing to a likely read error. The chain is built from TRBV18 and TRBJ2-1, with D perhaps TRBD2 (6 bases). The germline gives CDR1 KGHSH, CDR2 LQKENI. Trimming shortened V by 2 bases and J by 0 bases, and 11 bases separated the two germline ends. The CDR3 sequence is 16 residues long. The CDR3 region is CASSPGGGSSYNEQFS. As DNA, the CDR3 is TGTGCCAGCTCACCAGGTGGAGGGAGCTCCTACAATGAGCAGTTCTCC.

In this sample, this clonotype turned up many times. The CDR3 DNA sequence: TGCGCCAGCAGCTTGACGGACAGGGACTACGAGCAGTACTTC. Residues: CASSLTDRDYEQYF. This sequence joins TRBV5-1 and TRBJ2-7; 8 nucleotides line up with TRBD1. V lost 1 base and J lost 3; bases outside the gene matches: 3. This CDR3 has 14 residues. In germline, CDR1 is SGHRS, CDR2 YFSETQ.